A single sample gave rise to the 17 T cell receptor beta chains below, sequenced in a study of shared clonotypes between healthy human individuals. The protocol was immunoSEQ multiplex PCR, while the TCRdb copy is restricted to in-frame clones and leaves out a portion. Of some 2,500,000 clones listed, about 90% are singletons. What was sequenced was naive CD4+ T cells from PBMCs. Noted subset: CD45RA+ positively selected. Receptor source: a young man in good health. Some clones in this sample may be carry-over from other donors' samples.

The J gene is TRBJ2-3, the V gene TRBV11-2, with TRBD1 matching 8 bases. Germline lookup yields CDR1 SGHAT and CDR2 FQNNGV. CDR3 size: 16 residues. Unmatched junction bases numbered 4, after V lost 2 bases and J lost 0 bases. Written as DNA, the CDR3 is TGTGCCAGCAGCTTAAGGACAGGGAGAAGCACAGATACGCAGTATTTT. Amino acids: CASSLRTGRSTDTQYF.

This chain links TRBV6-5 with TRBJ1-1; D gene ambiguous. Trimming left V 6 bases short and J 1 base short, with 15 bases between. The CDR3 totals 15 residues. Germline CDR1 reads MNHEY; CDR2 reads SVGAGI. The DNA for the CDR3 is TGTGCCAGCAGACGGGGTGGGGTTCCGAACACTGAAGCTTTCTTT. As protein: CASRRGGVPNTEAFF.

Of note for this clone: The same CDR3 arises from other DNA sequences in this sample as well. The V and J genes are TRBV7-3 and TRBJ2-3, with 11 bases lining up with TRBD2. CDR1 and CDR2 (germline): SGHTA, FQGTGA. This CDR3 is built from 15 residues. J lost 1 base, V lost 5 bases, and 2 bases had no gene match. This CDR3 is CASSLLAGGTDTQYF. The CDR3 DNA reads TGTGCCAGCAGCCTACTAGCGGGAGGCACAGATACGCAGTATTTT.

The CDR3 sequence is CAAVPGGYDIQYF. In DNA, the CDR3 is TGTGCCGCCGTCCCGGGGGGCTATGACATTCAGTACTTC. The genes are TRBV6-1 and TRBJ2-4; D is possibly TRBD2 (7 bases). Germline V gives CDR1 MNHNS, CDR2 SASEGT. The V end was cut by 11 bases, the J end by 8 bases, with 19 bases between. The CDR3 consists of 13 residues.

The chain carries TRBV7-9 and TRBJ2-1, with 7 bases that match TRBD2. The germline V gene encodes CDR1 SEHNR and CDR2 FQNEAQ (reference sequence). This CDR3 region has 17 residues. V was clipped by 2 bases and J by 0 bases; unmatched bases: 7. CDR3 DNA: TGTGCCAGCAGCTTAATAAGCGGGACCGGCTCCTACAATGAGCAGTTCTTC. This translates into CASSLISGTGSYNEQFF.

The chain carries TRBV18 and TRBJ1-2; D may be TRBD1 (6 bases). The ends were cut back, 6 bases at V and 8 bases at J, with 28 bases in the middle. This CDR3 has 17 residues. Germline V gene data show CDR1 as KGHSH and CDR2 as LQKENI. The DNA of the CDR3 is TGTGCCAGCTCGCGCTCTACCCGCCTCTCAGGGGAAGGGGGCTACACCTTC. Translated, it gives CASSRSTRLSGEGGYTF.

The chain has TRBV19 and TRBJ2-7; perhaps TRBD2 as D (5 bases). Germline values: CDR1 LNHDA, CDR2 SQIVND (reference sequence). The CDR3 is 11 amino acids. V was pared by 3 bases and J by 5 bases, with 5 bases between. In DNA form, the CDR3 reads TGTGCCAGTAGTATGAGGGACGAGCAGTACTTC. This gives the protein CASSMRDEQYF.

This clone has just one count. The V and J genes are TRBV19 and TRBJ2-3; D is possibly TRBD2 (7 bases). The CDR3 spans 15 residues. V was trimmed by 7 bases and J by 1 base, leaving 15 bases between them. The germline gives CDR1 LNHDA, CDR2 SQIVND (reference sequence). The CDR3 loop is CASKPGGRGTDTQYF. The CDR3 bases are TGTGCCAGTAAACCGGGGGGCCGTGGCACAGATACGCAGTATTTT.

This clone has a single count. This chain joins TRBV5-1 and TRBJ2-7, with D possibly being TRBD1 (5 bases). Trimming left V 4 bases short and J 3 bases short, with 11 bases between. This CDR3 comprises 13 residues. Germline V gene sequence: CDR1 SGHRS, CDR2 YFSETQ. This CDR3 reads CASSPQVGYEQYF. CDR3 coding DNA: TGCGCCAGCAGCCCACAGGTGGGCTACGAGCAGTACTTC.

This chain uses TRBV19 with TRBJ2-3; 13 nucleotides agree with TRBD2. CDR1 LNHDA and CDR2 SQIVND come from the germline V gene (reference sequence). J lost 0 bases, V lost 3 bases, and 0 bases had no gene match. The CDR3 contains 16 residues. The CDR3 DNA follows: TGTGCCAGTAGTATGGGACTAGCGGGAAGCACAGATACGCAGTATTTT. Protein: CASSMGLAGSTDTQYF.

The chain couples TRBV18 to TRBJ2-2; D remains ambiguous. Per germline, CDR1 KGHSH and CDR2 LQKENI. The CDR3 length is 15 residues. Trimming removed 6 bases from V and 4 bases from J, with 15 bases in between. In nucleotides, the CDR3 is TGTGCCAGCTCGCCCTGGGCTATCTTCACCGGGGAGCTGTTTTTT. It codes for CASSPWAIFTGELFF.

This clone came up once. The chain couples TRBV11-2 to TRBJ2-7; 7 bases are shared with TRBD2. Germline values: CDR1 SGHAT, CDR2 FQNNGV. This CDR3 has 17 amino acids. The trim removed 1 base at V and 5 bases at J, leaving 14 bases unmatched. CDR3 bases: TGTGCCAGCAGCTTAGGGCTCTCATCGGGAGGTGGAGACGAGCAGTACTTC. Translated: CASSLGLSSGGGDEQYF.

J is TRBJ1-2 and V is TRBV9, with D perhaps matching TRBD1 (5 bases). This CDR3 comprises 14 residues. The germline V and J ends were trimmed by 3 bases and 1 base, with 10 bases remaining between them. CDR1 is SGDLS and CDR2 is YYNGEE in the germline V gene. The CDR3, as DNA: TGTGCCAGCAGCGGGACACCTTATAACTATGGCTACACCTTC. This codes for CASSGTPYNYGYTF.

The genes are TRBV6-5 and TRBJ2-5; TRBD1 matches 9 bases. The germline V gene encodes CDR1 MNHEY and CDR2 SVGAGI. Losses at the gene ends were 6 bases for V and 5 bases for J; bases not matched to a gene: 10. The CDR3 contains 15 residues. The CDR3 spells CASSQQGALSETQYF. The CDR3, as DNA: TGTGCCAGCAGCCAACAGGGGGCTCTAAGCGAGACCCAGTACTTC.

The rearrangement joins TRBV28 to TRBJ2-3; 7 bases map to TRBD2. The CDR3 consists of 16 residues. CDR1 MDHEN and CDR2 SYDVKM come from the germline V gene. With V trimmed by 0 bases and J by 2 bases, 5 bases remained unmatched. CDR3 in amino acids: CASSLWSSGNTDTQYF. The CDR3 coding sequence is TGTGCCAGCAGTTTATGGTCTAGCGGTAACACAGATACGCAGTATTTT.

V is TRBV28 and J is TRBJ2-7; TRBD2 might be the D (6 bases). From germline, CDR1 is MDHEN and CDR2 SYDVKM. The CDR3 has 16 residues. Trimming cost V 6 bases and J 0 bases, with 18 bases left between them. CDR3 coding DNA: TGTGCCAGCAGGCCCCTGAGTAGCGGTACCTCCTACGAGCAGTACTTC. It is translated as CASRPLSSGTSYEQYF. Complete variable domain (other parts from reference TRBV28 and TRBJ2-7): DVKVTQSSRYLVKRTGEKVFLECVQDMDHENMFWYRQDPGLGLRLIYFSYDVKMKEKGDIPEGYSVSREKKERFSLILESASTNQTSMYLCASRPLSSGTSYEQYFGPGTRLTVT.

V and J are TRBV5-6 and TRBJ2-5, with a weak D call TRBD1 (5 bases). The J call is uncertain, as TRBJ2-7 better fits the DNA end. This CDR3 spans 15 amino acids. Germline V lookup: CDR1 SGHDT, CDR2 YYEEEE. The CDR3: CASSLWAGKVYEQYF. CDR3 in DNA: TGTGCCAGCAGCTTGTGGGCAGGGAAAGTCTACGAGCAGTACTTC.